These 6 T cell receptor beta chains were all obtained from the same sample, sequenced in a study of T cell repertoires in cytomegalovirus infection. TCRdb recomputed calls from the reads with MiXCR, one row per CDR3 protein. Of hundreds of thousands of distinct CDR3 sequences in the sample, about 9.1% were seen once. The specimen sequenced was PBMCs. The receptors come from a human donor in good health (CMV status not recorded). Some clones in this sample may be carry-over from other donors' samples.

This clonotype was counted ten times or more. The chain has TRBV27 and TRBJ1-2, with TRBD1 matching 7 bases. In germline, CDR1 is MNHEY, CDR2 SMNVEV (reference sequence). Trimming cost V 5 bases and J 3 bases; bases outside gene matches: 9. The CDR3 length is 15 residues. The CDR3 spells CASSPGQAPYYGYTF. In DNA, the CDR3 is TGTGCCAGCAGTCCAGGACAGGCCCCCTACTATGGCTACACCTTC.

This clonotype was found many times. The chain recombines TRBV5-4 with TRBJ1-4, with D uncertain. Germline V gene sequence: CDR1 SGHNT, CDR2 YYREEE (reference sequence). V lost 4 bases and J lost 3, with 10 bases in between. The CDR3 has 14 amino acids. The CDR3 nucleotides are TGTGCCAGCAGCCCCGGAGGAGCTAATGAAAAACTGTTTTTT. It codes for CASSPGGANEKLFF.

This clonotype was seen repeatedly, ten times or more. This chain joins TRBV5-1 and TRBJ2-5; D uncertain. The V end lost 1 base, the J end lost 2 bases, and 9 bases lay between the germline ends. This CDR3 is built from 14 residues. CDR1 and CDR2 from the germline V gene are SGHRS and YFSETQ. The CDR3 DNA is TGCGCCAGCAGCTTGTCTACGGCTCAAGAGACCCAGTACTTC. Its translation is CASSLSTAQETQYF.

The table lists this clonotype with a few counts. V usage is TRBV9 and J usage is TRBJ2-5; D tentatively reads TRBD1 or TRBD2 (5 bases each). Trimming removed 10 bases from V and 7 bases from J, with 20 bases in between. This CDR3 region has 13 residues. Germline loops: CDR1 SGDLS, CDR2 YYNGEE. The CDR3, as DNA: TGTGCCCGCCGAGGGGCAGGATATGGGACCCAGTACTTC. Its translation: CARRGAGYGTQYF. The variable domain in full, with the rest retrieved from reference TRBV9 and TRBJ2-5, is DSGVTQTPKHLITATGQRVTLRCSPRSGDLSVYWYQQSLDQGLQFLIQYYNGEERAKGNILERFSAQQFPDLHSELNLSSLELGDSALYFCARRGAGYGTQYFGPGTRLLVL.

Many counts were recorded for this clonotype. The V call is TRBV7-3, the J call TRBJ2-2, with TRBD1 identical over 7 bases. V dropped 5 bases and J dropped 2; count of bases not matched to a gene: 8. CDR3 length: 16 residues. Per the germline V gene, CDR1 is SGHTA and CDR2 is FQGTGA. CDR3 nucleotides: TGTGCCAGCAGCAGTACGGGACAGATTAACACCGGGGAGCTGTTTTTT. This translates into CASSSTGQINTGELFF.

This clonotype was observed at least ten times. The V gene is TRBV28, the J gene TRBJ2-2, with 7 bases aligning to TRBD1. Germline V gene lookup returns CDR1 MDHEN and CDR2 SYDVKM. The CDR3 sequence is 18 residues long. Germline trimming cut 5 bases from V and 3 bases from J; bases unmatched to any gene: 15. This CDR3 is CASSLRGRQGRDTGELFF. Here the CDR3 DNA reads TGTGCCAGCAGTCTACGGGGTAGACAGGGTCGTGACACCGGGGAGCTGTTTTTT.